This T cell receptor (beta chain) is from a study of cytomegalovirus exposure and HLA in healthy donors (dated by TCRdb to about 2017). In the study overall: In an earlier analysis of about 560 of the donors, 276 Gb of sequence data and about 110 million unique TCR beta sequences from roughly 190 million T cells were reported. HLA typing included class I and class II loci at four-digit resolution. On average, approximately 250,000 unique TCR beta nucleotide sequences were sequenced per donor among roughly 430 genotyped donors of the cohort, with roughly 18% of those sequences being non-productive. Typing coverage differed by locus: A, B, C, DRB1 and DQB1 were typed in about 620-630 donors, DQA1 in about 510, DPA1 in some 600, and DPB1 in just under 490. An earlier analysis of around 580 of the donors used high-throughput TCR beta sequencing to judge whether each TCR beta V gene segment behaved as functional or pseudogenic. A later analysis re-examined previously published TCR beta repertoires from just over 650 donors and added high-resolution HLA genotyping to investigate patterns of TCR occurrence. Donor age, sex, ethnicity and CMV serostatus were compiled alongside the repertoire data. A separate validation cohort of approximately 120 different subjects was used in addition to the roughly 620-subject first cohort. Of the roughly 430 genotyped donors, about 84% fell in the genetic ancestry cluster associated with self-reported Caucasian donors. Rather than using new phenotypic data, the later analysis identified candidate immune exposures from TCR beta sequences and from how often those sequences occurred across donors. Using immunosequencing, the study profiled T cell repertoires from about 610 subjects and related those repertoires to cytomegalovirus serostatus. Five DR-DQ haplotypes were treated as single units for association and clustering because of strong linkage in the cohort. Every discovery cohort repertoire had been produced on one sequencing platform. To predict cytomegalovirus infection status, the study brought together high-throughput TCR immunosequencing, statistical association of individual TCRs with disease status, and machine learning. An early release covering approximately 600 HLA-typed donors comprised 250 to 350 gigabases of sequencing data and some 79 million unique TCR sequences. The aim of the study was to test whether cataloging public T cell receptors could identify signatures of past pathogen exposure. Genome-wide SNP genotypes for about 65% of the roughly 700 donors were used in a later genetic analysis, which treated that subset as a discovery cohort.

From a lookup of the germline V gene, CDR1 and CDR2 are SGDLS and YYNGEE. Trimming leaves V shorter by 0 bases and J shorter by 2 bases, with the junction holding 5 bases beyond the gene matches. There are 17 amino acids in the CDR3, from cysteine to phenylalanine inclusive. Solely the CDR3 DNA is kept, with 51 bases framed from the first base. Receptors were amplified or captured by the immunoSEQ multiplex PCR assay. For the multiplex PCR, a mixture combining 60 forward primers for TCR Vbeta segments and 13 reverse primers for TCR Jbeta segments was used. The CDR3 region of rearranged TCR beta genes was amplified from genomic DNA by a multiplex PCR assay. The amplified TCR beta libraries were sequenced on the Illumina HiSeq System as 87-base-pair reads. The original methods were these. A later analysis counted about 80 million unique TCR beta chains across the 600 to 850 repertoires, and 9.5 million to 11 million of these chains were shared by at least two donors. Raw reads were error-corrected and collapsed into unique sequences by a nearest-neighbor algorithm in which closely related sequences were merged to remove PCR and sequencing errors. CDR3 sequences were aligned to IMGT reference sequences to assign V, D and J gene segments. Each retained sequence needed at least a six-nucleotide match to both a V gene segment and a J gene segment. Rearrangements were classified as productive when the CDR3 lacked stop codons and remained in frame with V and J, and all other rearrangements were classified as non-productive. Following IMGT convention, CDR3 was defined as the stretch from the second conserved V-encoded cysteine up to the conserved J-encoded phenylalanine. The earlier analysis of approximately 590 of the donors excluded any sequence lacking an unambiguous match to a single V gene segment. In an earlier analysis of roughly 500 of the donors, V segments were called functional above 56.7% productive rearrangements and were called segregating when the between-donor standard deviation exceeded 5%. A statistical classification framework was built for diagnosing cytomegalovirus status from the catalog of TCR beta chain sequences. V and J gene assignment, in a later analysis, came from comparing TCR nucleotide sequences with IMGT/GENE-DB human TR gene sequences. Using the TCRdist pipeline, a later analysis assigned CDR3 sequences along with most-parsimonious VDJ recombination scenarios. In a later analysis, each TCR beta chain was defined by its CDR3 amino acid sequence together with its V-gene family, and reads lacking a unique V-gene family were excluded. A later analysis removed several hundred highly shared, low-generation-probability nucleotide sequences to deal with suspected cross-contamination and a sequencing artifact. In a later analysis, a clonal expansion index was calculated for each public chain from normalized within-repertoire ranks of inferred template counts. In a later analysis, generation probabilities were computed using a VDJ recombination model fitted to out-of-frame rearrangements, and the results were checked against IGoR. In a later analysis, hypergeometric tests were used to score TCR-TCR, TCR-HLA and TCR-CMV co-occurrence, with a repertoire-size bias correction applied to TCR pairs. False discovery rates were estimated in a later analysis by permuting HLA or CMV assignments 20 times. A later analysis grouped co-occurring TCRs with DBSCAN, adding TCRdist sequence similarity when clustering within HLA-allele-positive subsets. For co-occurrence clustering, repertoires with fewer than 30,000 or more than 120,000 public chains were excluded, along with five repertoires with anomalous nucleotide sharing. In TCRdb, the immuneACCESS table is reduced to in-frame sequences with V and J assigned. These tables do not hold every clone; where another copy was compared, an unresolved V gene accounts for under half, and the others remain unexplained. V, J and clone size are those of that table, while D and trimming were read from the DNA. This sample gives over 85,000 clones in total; 60% to 80% of them show up just once. Clones ranked in the top ten supply less than 1.5% of the sample.

Comments on this clone: No cognate antigen has been identified for it. No much larger clone is present one base from it, and per-base qualities are unavailable.

The paper's findings and limits, for the study overall: The sequencing pipeline was judged likely to have produced a cluster of highly shared sequence variants as a technical artifact. While some public TCRs were present in many individuals, most TCR sequences turned up only very rarely across donors. Assigning TCR associations to individual alleles was difficult when HLA alleles, especially DR and DQ, strongly co-occurred. The study listed approximately 150 TCR beta chains as associated with cytomegalovirus. Most CMV-associated TCR beta chains appeared to be HLA-restricted in a later analysis, and the HLA associations seemed to be driven largely by CMV exposure. Cytomegalovirus status was reported to be diagnosed by the classifier with high specificity and sensitivity in both the original and validation cohorts. A few of the identified cytomegalovirus-associated TCR beta chains were confirmed in vitro to be specific for cytomegalovirus antigens. The presence/absence analyses assumed that sequencing depth was roughly uniform across donors, and that assumption may not be true. Only TCR beta chains were sequenced in this cohort, and the absence of alpha or paired-chain data limited detectable features. Compared with equally common non-associated chains, HLA-associated TCR beta chains in a later analysis were more clonally expanded and had lower generation probabilities. A further reported finding was that TCR beta sequences accurately predicted the HLA-A and HLA-B alleles for most subjects in the first cohort. A later genetic analysis reported fewer N-insertions in productive TCRs among donors in an Asian-associated ancestry cluster than the roughly 640-donor mean. A later analysis found that TCR association rates varied across HLA loci, with DRB1 alleles showing the most associated TCRs and HLA-C alleles the fewest. Several of the top co-occurrence clusters appeared to be linked to parvovirus B19, influenza, CMV and Epstein-Barr virus, according to a later analysis. Because counts were too low, seventeen rarely observed V segments, including chromosome 9 orphons, were excluded from the earlier analysis of some 540 of the donors. The authors suggested that the approach could potentially be extended to other disease states and immunological phenotypes. At a false discovery rate of 0.05, a later analysis linked fewer than 20,000 TCR beta sequences to specific HLA alleles. Linkage disequilibrium might explain the correlated functional status among segregating V segments, but an unknown experimental factor could not be excluded. V-gene and J-gene trimming of TCR beta chains was associated with a missense DCLRE1C variant in a later genetic analysis, and the association was replicated in an independent cohort. Because the 87-base-pair reads could not distinguish some IMGT-functional V segments, including TRBV6-2 and TRBV6-3, those segments were excluded. The only immune exposure information available for the cohort was CMV serostatus. In an earlier analysis of around 600 of the donors, most TCR beta V segments were observed in productive rearrangements about 87% or about 30% of the time, broadly matching IMGT annotations. Because HLA typing was missing for some donors at each locus, association tests included only the typed subset.

The cohort was made up of 666 healthy bone marrow donors. Cohort members were all nominally healthy when sampled, although unrecorded immune exposures were likely present. The donor tested CMV seronegative and was one of the 352 seronegative cohort members. Each donor provided a peripheral blood sample, and peripheral blood mononuclear cells were used for TCR beta sequencing. The Qiagen DNeasy Blood Extraction Kit was used to extract genomic DNA from the blood cell samples. This receptor was obtained from a female donor in good health and CMV-seronegative. The sequence joins TRBV9 to TRBJ2-3; TRBD2 fits 11 bases in the junction. The sequenced sample was PBMCs. The DNA is TGTGCCAGCAGCGTAGCTGGGGGACTAGCGGTCACAGATACGCAGTATTTT. It specifies CASSVAGGLAVTDTQYF.